The 17 T cell receptor beta chains below come from one sample, sequenced in a study of CD8 T cell repertoires and HIV-1 epitope variants. Clones were read by immunoSEQ multiplex PCR, and TCRdb kept only the in-frame ones, dropping some. The top ten clones hold less than 45% of a sample with a few thousand clones, around 65% of them seen once. These receptors' targets are unknown. Source material: cultured CD8+ T cells derived from PBMCs. These receptors were obtained from a male donor with HIV.

This chain links TRBV27 with TRBJ1-2; 7 positions match TRBD1. Germline assignment: CDR1 MNHEY and CDR2 SMNVEV (reference sequence). Trimming at V came to 6 bases and at J to 2 bases, leaving 3 bases not matched to a gene. CDR3 length equals 13 residues. CDR3: CASRAGGNYGYTF. The DNA of the CDR3 is TGTGCCAGCAGGGCAGGGGGAAACTATGGCTACACCTTC.

The genes are TRBV9 and TRBJ2-1; 11 bases agree with TRBD2. The length of the CDR3 is 14 residues. The junction had 3 bases not matched to a gene; V was cut back by 2 bases and J by 8 bases. Germline loops: CDR1 SGDLS, CDR2 YYNGEE. The CDR3 bases are TGTGCCAGCAGCGTTCTAGCGGGGGGCTATGAGCAGTTCTTC. Translated, it gives CASSVLAGGYEQFF.

This sequence joins TRBV30 and TRBJ2-2, with 9 nucleotides matching TRBD2. The V and J ends lost 0 bases and 7 bases, in that order; junction bases with no gene match: 0. Germline CDR1 is GTSNPN and CDR2 is SVGIG (reference sequence). The CDR3 is 13 residues long. The CDR3: CAWSVAGGGELFF. The CDR3 DNA follows: TGTGCCTGGAGTGTAGCGGGGGGCGGGGAGCTGTTTTTT.

This clone was counted between two and nine times. This chain uses TRBV28 with TRBJ1-2; D possibly corresponds to TRBD1 (5 bases). This CDR3 is 14 amino acids long. Trimming pared 5 bases from V and 6 bases from J, leaving 16 bases between. CDR1 and CDR2 (germline): MDHEN, SYDVKM. The CDR3 protein is CASSPFSREHGYTF. In DNA form, the CDR3 reads TGTGCCAGCAGTCCCTTCTCCAGGGAGCATGGCTACACCTTC.

CDR3 sequence: CARSLGLPMGSGINEKLFF. Here the CDR3 DNA reads TGTGCCAGAAGCTTGGGACTCCCCATGGGGTCAGGGATTAATGAAAAACTGTTTTTT. The V gene is TRBV5-3, the J gene TRBJ1-4, with D perhaps TRBD1 (5 bases). TRBV5-3 has ORF status, its function being uncertain. Trimming removed 0 bases from V and 4 bases from J, with 22 bases in between. The CDR3 loop spans 19 amino acids.

This clone was counted only a few times. The V and J genes are TRBV4-3 and TRBJ1-1; D ambiguous. Germline values: CDR1 LGHNA, CDR2 YSLEER. V was pared by 1 base and J by 1 base, with 10 bases between. This CDR3 region has 15 residues. CDR3 amino acids: CASSQGVISNTEAFF. CDR3 nucleotide sequence: TGCGCCAGCAGCCAAGGGGTTATCTCGAACACTGAAGCTTTCTTT.

This clone appeared a few times. The CDR3 is CASSMIGDTIYF. The CDR3 DNA reads as TGTGCCAGCAGCATGATTGGGGACACCATATATTTT. This chain joins TRBV21-1 and TRBJ1-3. TRBV21-1 is a pseudogene. CDR3 length equals 12 residues.

In its sample, this clone is medium-sized. The junction shows a germline mismatch at one end, possibly a read error. The J gene is TRBJ2-7, the V gene TRBV5-6, with TRBD2 matching over 8 bases. The CDR3 has 14 residues. Germline CDR1 is SGHDT and CDR2 is YYEEEE. DNA of the CDR3: TGTGCCAGCAGCGCGGGACTAGGTTCCTCCGAGCAGTACTTC. Translated: CASSAGLGSSEQYF.

The chain uses TRBV27 and TRBJ1-2, with 7 bases lining up with TRBD1. Germline CDR1 reads MNHEY; CDR2 reads SMNVEV (reference sequence). CDR3 length equals 14 residues. Trimming took 8 bases from V and 6 from J; bases not matched to a gene: 12. The DNA for the CDR3 is TGTGCCAGCTCTCTTTCCCAGGGGGGGAATGGCTACACCTTC. This sequence encodes CASSLSQGGNGYTF.

There are a few counts of this clone. The chain couples TRBV19 to TRBJ1-5; D is ambiguous. CDR3 length: 15 residues. V was cut by 5 bases and J by 2 bases, with 13 bases left in between. Germline CDR1 is LNHDA and CDR2 is SQIVND (reference sequence). The CDR3 loop reads CASSVGEWGNQPQHF. The CDR3 nucleotides are TGTGCCAGTAGTGTCGGGGAATGGGGCAATCAGCCCCAGCATTTT.

This clone was seen more than once but under ten times. The V gene is TRBV5-6, the J gene TRBJ2-7; 7 positions match TRBD1. Trimming cost V 3 bases and J 3 bases; bases outside gene matches: 6. The CDR3 runs to 14 residues. Germline-derived CDR1 and CDR2 are SGHDT and YYEEEE. The CDR3 is CASSSGTANYEQYF. For the CDR3, the DNA is TGTGCCAGCAGCTCCGGGACAGCAAACTACGAGCAGTACTTC.

The genes are TRBV7-9 and TRBJ2-5; 7 bases are shared with TRBD1. In germline, CDR1 is SEHNR, CDR2 FQNEAQ (reference sequence). Losses at the gene ends were 5 bases for V and 5 bases for J; bases not matched to a gene: 8. The CDR3 totals 14 residues. Here the CDR3 DNA reads TGTGCCAGCAGCACGACCGGGACAGAGGAGACCCAGTACTTC. Translated: CASSTTGTEETQYF.

The chain has TRBV6-5 and TRBJ1-1; tentatively, D is TRBD1 (6 bases). V lost 4 bases and J lost 0, with 12 bases in between. The CDR3 extends over 15 amino acids. CDR1 MNHEY and CDR2 SVGAGI come from the germline V gene. The CDR3 protein is CASSSQGSLNTEAFF. The CDR3 DNA follows: TGTGCCAGCAGTTCACAGGGAAGCTTGAACACTGAAGCTTTCTTT.

This clone was detected only a few times. The CDR3 DNA reads TGTGCCAGCAGTTACTCGGGACTAGCGGGGGGGAATGAGCAGTTCTTC. Translated, it gives CASSYSGLAGGNEQFF. This chain links TRBV6-5 with TRBJ2-1; TRBD2 matches at 16 bases. Trimming at V came to 0 bases and at J to 7 bases, leaving 0 bases not matched to a gene. CDR1 and CDR2 (germline): MNHEY, SVGAGI. This CDR3 region has 16 residues.

The rearrangement links TRBV27 to TRBJ2-5, with D uncertain. Per the germline V gene, CDR1 is MNHEY and CDR2 is SMNVEV (reference sequence). CDR3 length: 12 amino acids. The germline V and J ends were trimmed by 5 bases and 4 bases, with 8 bases remaining between them. The CDR3 coding sequence is TGTGCCAGCAGTCTCCAGTCAGAGACCCAGTACTTC. Translated, it gives CASSLQSETQYF.

The chain is built from TRBV19 and TRBJ2-7; no firm D call. The CDR3 is made up of 13 amino acids. From germline, CDR1 is LNHDA and CDR2 SQIVND (reference sequence). Deletions cut 3 bases from V and 7 bases from J, with 13 bases between. CDR3 sequence: CASSMNSLLEQYF. The CDR3 nucleotides are TGTGCCAGTAGTATGAACTCCCTCCTGGAGCAGTACTTC.

The chain employs TRBV11-2 and TRBJ1-1; D is unclear. The CDR3 is 16 residues long. Germline V gene sequence: CDR1 SGHAT, CDR2 FQNNGV. The V end lost 1 base, the J end lost 0 bases, and 12 bases lay between the germline ends. The CDR3 sequence is CASSLGEGNLNTEAFF. CDR3 nucleotides: TGTGCCAGCAGCTTAGGGGAGGGAAATTTGAACACTGAAGCTTTCTTT.